Shown below are 20 T cell receptor beta chains from a single sample sequenced in a study of blood T cell repertoires in COVID-19. Measured with immunoSEQ multiplex PCR; TCRdb has only the in-frame clones, and not every one. The profile shows roughly 90,000 clones, roughly 88% of them singletons. Sequenced sample: peripheral blood. The receptor set was obtained from a woman aged 80 or over with active or convalescent COVID-19.

This chain connects TRBV6-5 to TRBJ2-5, with a weak D call TRBD1 (5 bases). Trimming took 8 bases from V and 4 from J, leaving 8 bases between them. The CDR3 spans 11 residues. Germline V gene lookup returns CDR1 MNHEY and CDR2 SVGAGI. The CDR3: CASGTGETQYF. DNA for the CDR3: TGTGCCAGCGGCACAGGAGAGACCCAGTACTTC.

The gene calls are TRBV19 and TRBJ1-1, with 9 bases matching TRBD1. Losses at the gene ends were 0 bases for V and 5 bases for J; bases not matched to a gene: 7. Germline V gene sequence: CDR1 LNHDA, CDR2 SQIVND (reference sequence). This CDR3 spans 16 amino acids. In nucleotides, the CDR3 is TGTGCCAGTAGTATAGAACAGGGGGCGCGGAAGACTGAAGCTTTCTTT. This translates into CASSIEQGARKTEAFF.

The V gene is TRBV5-4, the J gene TRBJ2-2; TRBD1 is a possible D gene (5 bases). V was shortened by 0 bases and J by 1 base, with 7 bases between the two germline ends. Germline loops: CDR1 SGHNT, CDR2 YYREEE (reference sequence). The CDR3 is made up of 15 amino acids. CDR3: CASSLDRKNTGELFF. The DNA for the CDR3 is TGTGCCAGCAGCTTGGACAGGAAGAACACCGGGGAGCTGTTTTTT.

V and J are TRBV15 and TRBJ2-3, with D possibly being TRBD2 (5 bases). Germline CDR1 is LNHNV and CDR2 is YYDKDF (reference sequence). The V end was cut by 8 bases, the J end by 2 bases, with 17 bases between. This CDR3 has 15 residues. The CDR3: CATRRAGAYTDTQYF. For the CDR3, the DNA is TGTGCCACCCGAAGGGCGGGCGCTTACACAGATACGCAGTATTTT.

This chain links TRBV19 with TRBJ2-7; 10 bases line up with TRBD2. Germline V lookup: CDR1 LNHDA, CDR2 SQIVND (reference sequence). CDR3 size: 16 residues. Trimming removed 4 bases from V and 0 bases from J; junction bases left unmatched: 6. The CDR3 loop reads CASSKDTSGISYEQYF. The CDR3 region has the DNA TGTGCCAGTAGTAAAGACACTAGCGGGATCTCCTACGAGCAGTACTTC.

CDR3 loop: CATSRGQTNYEQYF. CDR3 coding DNA: TGTGCCACCAGCAGAGGGCAGACAAACTACGAGCAGTACTTC. The genes are TRBV15 and TRBJ2-7; D remains ambiguous. Trimming left V 1 base short and J 3 bases short, with 10 bases between. Germline V lookup: CDR1 LNHNV, CDR2 YYDKDF (reference sequence). The CDR3 contains 14 residues.

This rearrangement joins TRBV19 to TRBJ1-1; the match to TRBD1 covers 9 bases. The CDR3 loop spans 14 amino acids. Germline CDR1 reads LNHDA; CDR2 reads SQIVND (reference sequence). V lost 6 bases and J lost 1; bases outside the gene matches: 3. CDR3 region: CASRSTGGNTEAFF. DNA of the CDR3: TGTGCCAGTAGATCGACAGGGGGGAACACTGAAGCTTTCTTT.

This sequence joins TRBV6-1 and TRBJ1-2; unclear D gene. Deletions cut 3 bases from V and 5 bases from J, with 4 bases between. CDR3 length: 11 amino acids. Looked up from germline, CDR1 is MNHNS and CDR2 is SASEGT. DNA for the CDR3: TGTGCCAGCAGTGAGCGTTATGGCTACACCTTC. Translation: CASSERYGYTF.

The rearrangement links TRBV11-3 to TRBJ2-1; tentatively, D is TRBD1 (6 bases). V shed 5 bases and J shed 0 bases, with 11 bases lying between them. CDR3 length equals 15 residues. Germline V gene sequence: CDR1 SGHNT, CDR2 YENEEA. The CDR3 loop reads CASSPQGSSYNEQFF. The CDR3, as DNA: TGTGCCAGCAGCCCCCAGGGGAGCTCCTACAATGAGCAGTTCTTC.

This clone was picked up many times. The rearrangement links TRBV7-3 to TRBJ1-3; no reliable D call. CDR3 size: 15 residues. V lost 5 bases, J lost 4 bases, and 15 bases lay in between. Germline V gives CDR1 SGHTA, CDR2 FQGTGA. This chain's CDR3 is CASSPGDTIGNTIYF. CDR3 nucleotide sequence: TGTGCCAGCAGCCCCGGCGACACCATAGGAAACACCATATATTTT.

The chain joins TRBV7-2 to TRBJ2-2; 14 bases are a match to TRBD2. V trimming: 8 bases; J trimming: 2 bases; junction bases outside the gene matches: 1. Per germline, CDR1 SGHTA and CDR2 FQGNSA. This CDR3 has 15 amino acids. The CDR3 region has the DNA TGTGCCAGCGGACTAGCGGGGGGAAACACCGGGGAGCTGTTTTTT. This encodes CASGLAGGNTGELFF.

The V and J genes are TRBV2 and TRBJ1-4, with 8 positions matching TRBD1. V was pared by 6 bases and J by 5 bases, with 5 bases of the junction left unmatched. The CDR3 runs 14 residues. CDR1 is SNHLY and CDR2 is FYNNEI in the germline V gene. In DNA, the CDR3 is TGTGCCAGCAGGGGGGGACAGGCCAATGAAAAACTGTTTTTT. As protein: CASRGGQANEKLFF.

This sequence joins TRBV24-1 and TRBJ2-7, with D hard to call. CDR1 is KGHDR, CDR2 SFDVKD, per germline. V shed 9 bases and J shed 5 bases, with 16 bases lying between them. The CDR3 contains 13 residues. The CDR3 DNA reads TGTGCCACCCGTCGCGGCCCCTACGACGAGCAGTACTTC. It codes for CATRRGPYDEQYF.

In nucleotides, the CDR3 is TGCGCCAGCAGCTTGGAATATGGCAGGGGGGCTGAGCAGTTCTTC. It translates to CASSLEYGRGAEQFF. The chain combines TRBV5-1 with TRBJ2-1, with a tentative D call TRBD1 (7 bases). Germline V lookup: CDR1 SGHRS, CDR2 YFSETQ. The CDR3 is 15 amino acids. Trimming stripped 0 bases from V and 9 bases from J, with 16 bases between.

This chain connects TRBV30 to TRBJ1-1; weak D call: TRBD1 (5 bases). Per germline, CDR1 GTSNPN and CDR2 SVGIG (reference sequence). V dropped 8 bases and J dropped 4 bases, with 20 bases sitting between them. This CDR3 contains 14 residues. The CDR3 DNA reads as TGTGCCGGCACCTCCCGACAGAGGACCACTGAAGCTTTCTTT. This translates into CAGTSRQRTTEAFF.

This clone appeared a few times. This rearrangement joins TRBV19 to TRBJ1-5, with a possible D match to TRBD1 (5 bases). The ends were cut back, 7 bases at V and 2 bases at J, with 18 bases in the middle. Germline CDR1 LNHDA, CDR2 SQIVND (reference sequence). The CDR3 has 16 residues. CDR3 sequence: CASTALGGGRNQPQHF. The CDR3 DNA reads as TGTGCCAGTACCGCCTTGGGGGGGGGACGCAATCAGCCCCAGCATTTT.

This rearrangement joins TRBV7-9 to TRBJ2-5, with D possibly TRBD2 on 5 matching bases. Deletions cut 1 base from V and 5 bases from J, with 14 bases between. CDR3 size: 15 residues. Germline V lookup: CDR1 SEHNR, CDR2 FQNEAQ (reference sequence). The CDR3 loop is CASSLGRGSRETQYF. The CDR3 nucleotides are TGTGCCAGCAGCTTAGGGCGAGGGTCCCGGGAGACCCAGTACTTC.

This chain joins TRBV2 and TRBJ2-1, with 9 bases that match TRBD2. CDR1 is SNHLY, CDR2 FYNNEI, per germline. The CDR3 length is 16 residues. The J segment lost 3 bases and the V segment lost 4 bases, leaving 7 bases of the junction unmatched. Here the CDR3 DNA reads TGTGCCAGCAGTGGGGTAGCGGGGGCCTTCTACAATGAGCAGTTCTTC. Translation gives CASSGVAGAFYNEQFF.

Here the CDR3 reads CAWTGDYGSTDTQYF. The CDR3 DNA follows: TGTGCCTGGACAGGGGACTATGGGAGCACAGATACGCAGTATTTT. V gene TRBV30 combines with J gene TRBJ2-3, with a possible D match to TRBD2 (7 bases). The V gene's germline CDR1 is GTSNPN and CDR2 SVGIG (reference sequence). The germline V and J ends were trimmed by 4 bases and 0 bases, with 14 bases remaining between them. The CDR3 consists of 15 residues.

The rearrangement joins TRBV5-4 to TRBJ2-5, with D perhaps matching TRBD2 (5 bases). V was cut by 4 bases and J by 7 bases, with 23 bases left in between. The CDR3 loop spans 16 amino acids. Germline CDR1 is SGHNT and CDR2 is YYREEE (reference sequence). Here the CDR3 DNA reads TGTGCCAGCAGCCAAAAACAAACAGCGGCGAGTGCGACCCAGTACTTC. Translating it yields CASSQKQTAASATQYF. The whole variable domain, filled in from reference TRBV5-4 and TRBJ2-5, reads ETGVTQSPTHLIKTRGQQVTLRCSSQSGHNTVSWYQQALGQGPQFIFQYYREEENGRGNFPPRFSGLQFPNYSSELNVNALELDDSALYLCASSQKQTAASATQYFGPGTRLLVL.